The 24 T cell receptor beta chains reported below all come from one sample, sequenced in a study of T cells after yellow fever vaccination. TCRdb called the 5' RACE reads again in MiXCR, with one record for every CDR3 protein. The data show 500,000 to 650,000 distinct CDR3 sequences, with about a sixth seen just once and roughly a sixth held by the top ten. The sample was PBMCs, taken 5 days after the first yellow fever vaccination. Receptors originate from a man aged 18 to 30 who received the YFV17D yellow fever vaccine.

This clonotype was detected a few times. The gene calls are TRBV6-1 and TRBJ2-3, with TRBD2 identical over 10 bases. This CDR3 is built from 16 residues. Per germline, CDR1 MNHNS and CDR2 SASEGT. J lost 1 base, V lost 6 bases, and 7 bases had no gene match. The CDR3 nucleotides are TGTGCCAGCAGCCCCCCAGGGACTAGCGGCACAGATACGCAGTATTTT. Protein: CASSPPGTSGTDTQYF.

This clonotype was found a few times. The genes are TRBV6-2 or TRBV6-3 and TRBJ2-7; no firm D call. V was shortened by 6 bases and J by 7 bases, with 22 bases between the two germline ends. In germline, CDR1 is MNHEY, CDR2 SVGEGT. The CDR3 runs 15 residues. CDR3 nucleotide sequence: TGTGCCAGCAGCCCTGGACCAGGAACTTGGATGGAGCAGTACTTC. Translation gives CASSPGPGTWMEQYF.

This clonotype was seen only a few times. This chain connects TRBV6-1 to TRBJ1-4; the D gene is possibly TRBD1 (6 bases). The CDR3 runs to 16 residues. Germline values: CDR1 MNHNS, CDR2 SASEGT. Trimming removed 8 bases from V and 6 bases from J, with 22 bases in between. The DNA of the CDR3 is TGTGCCAGCTTCCCGACAGGAGGAGTGCCAGATGAAAAACTGTTTTTT. Translation: CASFPTGGVPDEKLFF.

The CDR3 sequence is CASSQEVGRSYEQYF. The CDR3 DNA reads TGTGCCAGCAGCCAAGAAGTGGGCCGTTCCTACGAGCAGTACTTC. The chain joins TRBV4-2 to TRBJ2-7; no clear D. V lost 0 bases, J lost 1 base, and 10 bases lay in between. There are 15 residues in the CDR3. Germline assignment: CDR1 LGHNA and CDR2 YNFKEQ.

This clonotype was observed a handful of times. This chain connects TRBV7-2 to TRBJ1-1; TRBD1 matches at 7 bases. The length of the CDR3 is 13 residues. In germline, CDR1 is SGHTA, CDR2 FQGNSA. The junction had 11 bases not matched to a gene; V was cut back by 5 bases and J by 11 bases. CDR3 protein: CASSRDRAEEAFF. The CDR3 DNA follows: TGTGCCAGCAGCCGAGACAGGGCTGAGGAGGCTTTCTTT.

This clonotype occurred a few times. The chain uses TRBV7-9 and TRBJ2-2; perhaps D is TRBD1 or TRBD2 (5 bases each). In germline, CDR1 is SEHNR, CDR2 FQNEAQ (reference sequence). V lost 4 bases and J 1 base, leaving 13 bases between the germline ends. CDR3 size: 16 residues. The CDR3 protein is CASSSPMGENTGELFF. The CDR3 DNA follows: TGTGCCAGCAGCTCCCCTATGGGGGAGAACACCGGGGAGCTGTTTTTT.

This chain joins TRBV30 and TRBJ1-5; TRBD1 might be the D (5 bases). Per the germline V gene, CDR1 is GTSNPN and CDR2 is SVGIG (reference sequence). The CDR3 sequence is 13 residues long. Trimming removed 4 bases at V and 3 bases at J, with 10 bases between. The CDR3 here is CAWNLGDNQPQHF. CDR3 nucleotides: TGTGCCTGGAATCTAGGGGACAATCAGCCCCAGCATTTT.

This clonotype was found a few times. This sequence joins TRBV6-1 and TRBJ1-6; D is uncertain. The V gene's germline CDR1 is MNHNS and CDR2 SASEGT. V dropped 5 bases and J dropped 0 bases, with 14 bases sitting between them. The CDR3 spans 17 residues. CDR3 in amino acids: CASSPTYYSSYNSPLHF. For the CDR3, the DNA is TGTGCCAGCAGTCCAACGTACTACAGCTCCTATAATTCACCCCTCCACTTT.

The chain carries TRBV5-1 and TRBJ2-3; TRBD1 might be the D (6 bases). In germline, CDR1 is SGHRS, CDR2 YFSETQ. Trimming pared 2 bases from V and 6 bases from J, leaving 13 bases between. This CDR3 contains 14 residues. DNA for the CDR3: TGCGCCAGCAGCTTATACAGGGCATCCGATACGCAGTATTTT. It specifies CASSLYRASDTQYF.

At least ten counts were recorded for this clonotype. The V call is TRBV11-2, the J call TRBJ2-5; 9 bases agree with TRBD2. The CDR3 extends over 15 amino acids. With 5 bases clipped from V and 4 bases from J, the junction kept 8 bases outside the gene matches. CDR1 and CDR2 (germline): SGHAT, FQNNGV. DNA for the CDR3: TGTGCCAGCAGCGCGGGGACTAGCTGGTCAGAGACCCAGTACTTC. Amino acids: CASSAGTSWSETQYF.

This clonotype was seen at least ten times. The V and J genes are TRBV13 and TRBJ2-2; unclear D gene. CDR3 length: 12 residues. V was clipped by 5 bases and J by 8 bases, with 9 bases between them. Germline-derived CDR1 and CDR2 are PRHDT and FYEKMQ (reference sequence). The CDR3 is CASSLPGGELFF. CDR3 bases: TGTGCCAGCAGCCTCCCTGGGGGGGAGCTGTTTTTT.

The chain links TRBV7-6 to TRBJ2-7; 9 nucleotides agree with TRBD1. Germline CDR1 and CDR2: SGHVS and FNYEAQ. The V segment lost 5 bases and the J segment 4 bases; nucleotides outside the gene matches: 15. This CDR3 has 17 amino acids. CDR3 in amino acids: CASSPLPRQGGFYEQYF. The CDR3, as DNA: TGTGCCAGCAGCCCACTCCCTCGACAGGGGGGTTTTTACGAGCAGTACTTC.

This clonotype was picked up a small number of times. The chain uses TRBV5-1 and TRBJ2-1; 10 nucleotides match TRBD2. The germline gives CDR1 SGHRS, CDR2 YFSETQ. The CDR3 loop spans 16 amino acids. After removal of 1 base from V and 3 bases from J, the junction contained 4 bases not matched to a gene. The CDR3: CASSLRTSGVYNEQFF. CDR3 in DNA: TGCGCCAGCAGCTTGAGAACTAGCGGGGTCTACAATGAGCAGTTCTTC.

This clonotype was found a few times. This chain connects TRBV7-2 to TRBJ2-7; 11 positions match TRBD2. The CDR3 is 14 residues long. CDR1 is SGHTA and CDR2 is FQGNSA in the germline V gene. V was clipped by 3 bases and J by 3 bases; unmatched bases: 1. The CDR3 DNA sequence: TGTGCCAGCAGCTTTAGCGGGGGGGTCTACGAGCAGTACTTC. Amino acids: CASSFSGGVYEQYF.

The chain has TRBV5-4 and TRBJ2-1, with 12 bases fitting TRBD2. There are 19 residues in the CDR3. Germline V lookup: CDR1 SGHNT, CDR2 YYREEE (reference sequence). The V and J ends lost 0 bases and 0 bases, in that order; junction bases with no gene match: 7. For the CDR3, the DNA is TGTGCCAGCAGCTTGGCCCTAGCGGGGGGGACCGTCTCCTACAATGAGCAGTTCTTC. Translated, it gives CASSLALAGGTVSYNEQFF.

This clonotype came up a few times. The CDR3 loop is CASSFMQGAGNQPQHF. CDR3 coding DNA: TGTGCCAGCAGCTTTATGCAGGGGGCGGGCAATCAGCCCCAGCATTTT. This rearrangement joins TRBV7-2 to TRBJ1-5; 8 bases match TRBD1. With 3 bases clipped from V and 2 bases from J, the junction kept 6 bases outside the gene matches. This CDR3 has 16 residues. Germline-derived CDR1 and CDR2 are SGHTA and FQGNSA.

This clonotype was observed a few times. The chain has TRBV7-9 and TRBJ2-1; TRBD1 aligns across 8 bases. This CDR3 comprises 15 residues. Germline CDR1 SEHNR, CDR2 FQNEAQ (reference sequence). Trimming at V came to 2 bases and at J to 5 bases, leaving 5 bases not matched to a gene. CDR3 DNA sequence: TGTGCCAGCAGCTTAAGACAGGGGAACCACAATGAGCAGTTCTTC. Translated: CASSLRQGNHNEQFF.

The chain uses TRBV12-3 or TRBV12-4 and TRBJ1-5, with 9 nucleotides matching TRBD1. V gave up 6 bases and J gave up 1 base; unmatched junction bases: 13. CDR3 length: 18 amino acids. For the CDR3, the DNA is TGTGCCAGCAGCCATGGGACAGGGATGGGGAGGAGCAATCAGCCCCAGCATTTT. This gives the protein CASSHGTGMGRSNQPQHF.

This clonotype turned up a few times. The gene calls are TRBV29-1 and TRBJ2-6; 7 bases map to TRBD1. The CDR3 covers 16 residues. CDR1 and CDR2 from the germline V gene are SQVTM and ANQGSEA. With V trimmed by 5 bases and J by 0 bases, 7 bases remained unmatched. CDR3 loop: CSVRTGKDSGANVLTF. The CDR3 DNA reads as TGCAGCGTTAGGACAGGCAAAGACTCTGGGGCCAACGTCCTGACTTTC.

The chain carries TRBV1 and TRBJ2-1; the table's TRBD2 call for D was not verified on the DNA. TRBV1 corresponds to a pseudogene. The CDR3 loop spans 16 amino acids. CDR3 sequence (DNA): TGCACCAGCAGCCAAGTGTCGGCCCTGCAGATGAATCAGCAGTTCTTC. Translated: CTSSQVSALQMNQQFF.

This clonotype was seen only a few times. The chain joins TRBV19 to TRBJ1-5; D is unclear. With 0 bases removed from V and 6 bases from J, the gap between germline ends came to 3 bases. The CDR3 is made up of 12 amino acids. Germline CDR1 and CDR2: LNHDA and SQIVND (reference sequence). The CDR3 spells CASSIDSQPQHF. In DNA, the CDR3 is TGTGCCAGTAGTATAGATAGTCAGCCCCAGCATTTT.

CDR3 sequence: CASSTPDRSNYGYTF. In DNA, the CDR3 is TGTGCCAGCAGTACTCCTGACAGGTCTAACTATGGCTACACCTTC. J is TRBJ1-2 and V is TRBV28, with D maybe TRBD1 (6 bases). There are 15 residues in the CDR3. CDR1 and CDR2 from the germline V gene are MDHEN and SYDVKM. V was cut by 5 bases and J by 0 bases, with 13 bases left in between.

This clonotype appeared many times. V is TRBV7-2 and J is TRBJ1-5; 9 bases align to TRBD1. The CDR3 contains 17 residues. Germline V gives CDR1 SGHTA, CDR2 FQGNSA. V lost 5 bases, J lost 5 bases, and 13 bases stayed unmatched. The CDR3 loop reads CASSPLGQTGGHQPQHF. The CDR3 DNA reads as TGTGCCAGCAGCCCCTTGGGACAAACAGGGGGCCATCAGCCCCAGCATTTT.

The chain recombines TRBV12-3 or TRBV12-4 with TRBJ2-2; D is unresolved. V was pared by 6 bases and J by 5 bases, with 7 bases between. The CDR3 covers 12 residues. DNA of the CDR3: TGTGCCAGCAGCCAATTTACCGGGGAGCTGTTTTTT. The encoded protein is CASSQFTGELFF.